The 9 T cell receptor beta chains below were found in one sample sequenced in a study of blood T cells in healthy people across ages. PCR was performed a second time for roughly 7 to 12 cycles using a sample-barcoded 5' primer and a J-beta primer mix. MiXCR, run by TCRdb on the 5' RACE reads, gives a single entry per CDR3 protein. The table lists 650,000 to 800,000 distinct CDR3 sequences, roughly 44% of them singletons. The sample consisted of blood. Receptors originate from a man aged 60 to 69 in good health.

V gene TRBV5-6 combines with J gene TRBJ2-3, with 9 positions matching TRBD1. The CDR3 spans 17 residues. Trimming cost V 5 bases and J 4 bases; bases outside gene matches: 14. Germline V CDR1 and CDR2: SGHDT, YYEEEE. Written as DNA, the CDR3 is TGTGCCAGCAGGAACACCGGGGACAGGGCATACGCAGATACGCAGTATTTT. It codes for CASRNTGDRAYADTQYF. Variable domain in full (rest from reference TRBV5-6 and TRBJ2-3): DAGVTQSPTHLIKTRGQQVTLRCSPKSGHDTVSWYQQALGQGPQFIFQYYEEEERQRGNFPDRFSGHQFPNYSSELNVNALLLGDSALYLCASRNTGDRAYADTQYFGPGTRLTVL.

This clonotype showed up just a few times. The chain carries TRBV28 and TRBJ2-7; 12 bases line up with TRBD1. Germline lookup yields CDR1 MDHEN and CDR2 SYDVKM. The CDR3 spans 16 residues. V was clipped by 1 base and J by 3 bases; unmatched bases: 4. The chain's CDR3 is CASSLFGTGGSYEQYF. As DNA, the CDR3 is TGTGCCAGCAGTTTATTCGGGACAGGGGGCAGCTACGAGCAGTACTTC.

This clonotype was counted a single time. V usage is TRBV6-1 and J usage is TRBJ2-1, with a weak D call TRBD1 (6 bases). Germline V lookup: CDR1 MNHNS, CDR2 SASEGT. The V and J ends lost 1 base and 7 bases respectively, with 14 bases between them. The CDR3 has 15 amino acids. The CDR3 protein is CASSEDGQSGNEQFF. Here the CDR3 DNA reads TGTGCCAGCAGTGAAGATGGACAGTCGGGGAATGAGCAGTTCTTC.

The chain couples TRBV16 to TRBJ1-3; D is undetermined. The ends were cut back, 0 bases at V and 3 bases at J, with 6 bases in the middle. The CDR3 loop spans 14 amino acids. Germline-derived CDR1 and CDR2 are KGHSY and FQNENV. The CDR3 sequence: CASSQSLIGNTIYF. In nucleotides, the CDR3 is TGTGCCAGCAGCCAATCCCTGATTGGAAACACCATATATTTT.

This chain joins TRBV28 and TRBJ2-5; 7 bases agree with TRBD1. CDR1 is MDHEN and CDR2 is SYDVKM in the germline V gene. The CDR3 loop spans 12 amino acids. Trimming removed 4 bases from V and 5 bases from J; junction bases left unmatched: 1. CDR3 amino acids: CASSWDSETQYF. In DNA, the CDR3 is TGTGCCAGCAGTTGGGACAGTGAGACCCAGTACTTC.

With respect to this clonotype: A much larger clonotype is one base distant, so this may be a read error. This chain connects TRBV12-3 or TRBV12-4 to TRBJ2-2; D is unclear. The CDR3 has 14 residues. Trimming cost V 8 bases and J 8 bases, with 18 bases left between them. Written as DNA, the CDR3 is TGTGCCAGCCGTCCCAGTTCCGGTTCGGGGGAGCTGTTTTTT. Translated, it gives CASRPSSGSGELFF.

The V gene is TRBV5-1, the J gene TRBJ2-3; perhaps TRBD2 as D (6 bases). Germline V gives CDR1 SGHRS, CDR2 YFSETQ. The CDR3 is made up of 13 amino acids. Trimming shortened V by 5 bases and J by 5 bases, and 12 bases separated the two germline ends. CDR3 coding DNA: TGCGCCAGCAGTAGCGGCAACGAAGATACGCAGTATTTT. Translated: CASSSGNEDTQYF.

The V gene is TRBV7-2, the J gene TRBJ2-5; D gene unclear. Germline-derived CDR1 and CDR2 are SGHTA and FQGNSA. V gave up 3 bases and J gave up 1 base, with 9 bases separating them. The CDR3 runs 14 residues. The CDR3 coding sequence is TGTGCCAGCAGCTTCCCAGGATCCCAAGAGACCCAGTACTTC. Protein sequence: CASSFPGSQETQYF.

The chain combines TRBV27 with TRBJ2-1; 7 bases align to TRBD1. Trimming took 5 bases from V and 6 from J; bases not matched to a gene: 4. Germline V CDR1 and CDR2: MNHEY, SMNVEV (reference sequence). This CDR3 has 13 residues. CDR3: CASSDTGVNEQFF. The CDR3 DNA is TGTGCCAGCAGTGATACAGGGGTCAATGAGCAGTTCTTC.